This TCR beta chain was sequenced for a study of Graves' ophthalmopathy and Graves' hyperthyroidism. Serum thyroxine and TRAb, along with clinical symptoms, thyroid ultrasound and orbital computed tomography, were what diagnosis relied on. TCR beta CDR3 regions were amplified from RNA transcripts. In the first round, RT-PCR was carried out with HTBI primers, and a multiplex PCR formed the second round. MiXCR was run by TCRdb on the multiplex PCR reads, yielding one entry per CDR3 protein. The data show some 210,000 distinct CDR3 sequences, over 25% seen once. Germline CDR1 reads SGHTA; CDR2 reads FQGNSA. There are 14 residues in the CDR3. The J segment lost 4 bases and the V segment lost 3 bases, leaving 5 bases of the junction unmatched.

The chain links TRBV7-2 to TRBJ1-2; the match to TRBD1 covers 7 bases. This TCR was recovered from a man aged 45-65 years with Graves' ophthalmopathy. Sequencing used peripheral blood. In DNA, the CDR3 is TGTGCCAGCAGCTTGTTAGGGGGCAGCTATGGCTACACCTTC. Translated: CASSLLGGSYGYTF.